This T cell receptor (beta chain) is drawn from a study of T cells in Graves' hyperthyroidism and ophthalmopathy. At least ten counts were recorded for this clonotype. The CDR3 has 13 amino acids. Trimming shortened V by 1 base and J by 3 bases, and 6 bases separated the two germline ends. The germline V gene encodes CDR1 SNHLY and CDR2 FYNNEI. Ophthalmopathy cases scored 3 or more on the Clinical Activity Score and 4 or more on NOSPECS grade, with duration below 3 months. RNA transcripts provided the source from which TCR beta CDR3 regions were amplified. Using the HTBI primer set, a first-round RT-PCR was run on the TCR CDR3. From the multiplex PCR reads, TCRdb called clonotypes with MiXCR, one entry per CDR3 protein. The profile shows hundreds of thousands of distinct CDR3 sequences, approximately 23% of them singletons.

Sequencing was carried out using blood. The TCR originated in a woman in her 70s with Graves' ophthalmopathy. V gene TRBV2 combines with J gene TRBJ1-2, with D hard to call. The CDR3 reads CASSEGGDYGYTF. The DNA for the CDR3 is TGTGCCAGCAGTGAAGGGGGTGACTATGGCTACACCTTC.